Following are 3 T cell receptor beta chains from one sample sequenced in a study of T cell clusters in autoimmune cytopenias. TRB amplification used 250 ng of peripheral blood genomic DNA. TRB rearrangements were amplified by touch-down multiplex PCR with mixed TRB-A/B primers. TCRdb re-analyzed the multiplex PCR reads; it lists each CDR3 protein once, without DNA. The sample has 3,000 to 5,000 distinct CDR3 sequences. The sample was also reused in another study, on T cell repertoires in aging, cancer and after chemotherapy.

Sequenced sample: peripheral blood. The receptors were gathered from a human donor in good health.

The chain joins TRBV10-3 to TRBJ2-7. The CDR3 is made up of 12 amino acids. The germline V gene encodes CDR1 ENHRY and CDR2 SYGVKD. CDR3 residues: CAISETAYEQYF.

The V and J genes are TRBV5-5 and TRBJ2-5; TCRdb indicates TRBD2, and absent DNA this call remains unverified. The germline CDR1 and CDR2 sequences are SGHKS and YYEKEE (reference sequence). The CDR3 contains 14 residues. This CDR3 reads CASSFREGRETQYF.

Considering frequency, this clonotype is medium-sized. The rearrangement joins TRBV19 to TRBJ2-7; TCRdb picks TRBD1, but there is no DNA to check that call. CDR1 is LNHDA and CDR2 is SQIVND in the germline V gene (reference sequence). The CDR3 length is 16 residues. The CDR3 protein is CASSKRGVQGSAEQYF.